Presented here are 14 T cell receptor beta chains from one specimen sequenced in a study of CD8+CD57+ T cells in acquired aplastic anemia. Researchers used genomic DNA as the template to profile TCR beta VDJ and CDR3. MiXCR, run by TCRdb on the reads, gives a single entry per CDR3 protein. The sample yields around 170,000 distinct CDR3 sequences, just under 65% seen once. The sample comprised sorted CD4+, CD8+, or CD8+CD57+ T cells (not recorded which) from PBMCs. These receptors were obtained from a human donor in good health.

In this sample, this clonotype turned up a few times. The rearrangement uses TRBV19 and TRBJ2-7, with D maybe TRBD1 (5 bases). Germline V gene lookup returns CDR1 LNHDA and CDR2 SQIVND (reference sequence). There are 12 residues in the CDR3. V was pared by 8 bases and J by 3 bases, with 11 bases between. CDR3: CASQQAGYEQYF. The DNA for the CDR3 is TGTGCCAGTCAACAGGCAGGCTACGAGCAGTACTTC.

The chain recombines TRBV7-9 with TRBJ2-7; TRBD2 matches 11 bases. V dropped 1 base and J dropped 6; count of bases not matched to a gene: 5. The CDR3 runs 15 residues. Germline V CDR1 and CDR2: SEHNR, FQNEAQ (reference sequence). The CDR3 here is CASSLVTSGRREQYF. The CDR3 coding sequence is TGTGCCAGCAGCTTAGTCACTAGCGGGAGACGCGAGCAGTACTTC.

This chain uses TRBV12-3 or TRBV12-4 with TRBJ2-7; maybe TRBD1 (5 bases). The CDR3 loop spans 13 amino acids. V lost 3 bases and J 5 bases, leaving 11 bases between the germline ends. The CDR3 region is CASSFLRGHEQYF. The DNA of the CDR3 is TGTGCCAGCAGTTTCCTTAGGGGTCACGAGCAGTACTTC.

The chain joins TRBV19 to TRBJ2-2; a possible D gene is TRBD2 (5 bases). V was cut by 4 bases and J by 7 bases, with 7 bases left in between. CDR1 LNHDA and CDR2 SQIVND come from the germline V gene (reference sequence). This CDR3 comprises 12 residues. CDR3 bases: TGTGCCAGTAGTAAGAGGGTCGGGGAGCTGTTTTTT. Amino acids: CASSKRVGELFF.

This clonotype was detected ten times or more. The chain has TRBV12-3 or TRBV12-4 and TRBJ2-7; D might be TRBD1 or TRBD2, each matching 5 bases. CDR3 length: 15 amino acids. Trimming shortened V by 5 bases and J by 0 bases, and 14 bases separated the two germline ends. CDR3 protein: CASSRPGRASYEQYF. The CDR3 coding sequence is TGTGCCAGCAGTAGGCCGGGACGGGCCTCCTACGAGCAGTACTTC.

This clonotype was seen a few times. Since a much larger clone is just one base distant, this may be a read error. The CDR3 loop reads CASSLDEGATGAFF. The CDR3 DNA is TGCGCCAGCAGCTTGGATGAGGGGGCTACCGGCGCTTTCTTT. The rearrangement uses TRBV5-1 and TRBJ1-1, with 7 nucleotides matching TRBD1. Germline assignment: CDR1 SGHRS and CDR2 YFSETQ. The CDR3 sequence is 14 residues long. Trimming at V came to 0 bases and at J to 11 bases, leaving 10 bases not matched to a gene.

Regarding this clonotype: The junction shows a germline mismatch at one end, possibly a read error. The V call is TRBV20-1, the J call TRBJ2-5; the match to TRBD2 covers 11 bases. Per the germline V gene, CDR1 is DFQATT and CDR2 is SNEGSKA (reference sequence). CDR3 length: 14 amino acids. CDR3 sequence reads: CSGTPGLAEEAQYF. CDR3 sequence (DNA): TGCAGTGGGACCCCGGGACTAGCGGAAGAGGCCCAGTACTTC.

The chain recombines TRBV19 with TRBJ1-1; a weak D match, TRBD1 (5 bases). This CDR3 region has 13 residues. The V end lost 4 bases, the J end lost 11 bases, and 17 bases lay between the germline ends. Germline V CDR1 and CDR2: LNHDA, SQIVND (reference sequence). CDR3 in amino acids: CASSTYLRVEAFF. CDR3 coding DNA: TGTGCCAGTAGTACCTATCTCAGGGTAGAGGCTTTCTTT.

The gene calls are TRBV6-5 and TRBJ1-1; D uncertain. CDR1 and CDR2 from the germline V gene are MNHEY and SVGAGI. The CDR3 is 12 amino acids. With 4 bases removed from V and 6 bases from J, the gap between germline ends came to 9 bases. The CDR3 nucleotides are TGTGCCAGCAGTTCGGAGAGCGCTGAAGCTTTCTTT. This encodes CASSSESAEAFF.

This clonotype was detected once. The chain is built from TRBV10-3 and TRBJ1-3; D remains ambiguous. Trimming took 7 bases from V and 0 from J, leaving 13 bases between them. CDR1 is ENHRY and CDR2 is SYGVKD in the germline V gene. The CDR3 loop spans 15 amino acids. The CDR3 nucleotides read TGTGCCATCACCTCCGGGAAGAGCTCTGGAAACACCATATATTTT. Translated: CAITSGKSSGNTIYF.

The chain recombines TRBV20-1 with TRBJ2-7, with a possible D match to TRBD1 (5 bases). Trimming pared 6 bases from V and 3 bases from J, leaving 12 bases between. This CDR3 contains 12 residues. Germline V CDR1 and CDR2: DFQATT, SNEGSKA (reference sequence). The CDR3 sequence: CSAAEQDYEQYF. The CDR3 nucleotides are TGCAGTGCGGCCGAACAGGACTACGAGCAGTACTTC.

The chain joins TRBV10-1 to TRBJ2-5; possibly TRBD2 for D (6 bases). Trimming took 6 bases from V and 1 from J, leaving 9 bases between them. Germline V gene lookup returns CDR1 WNHNN and CDR2 SYGVQD (reference sequence). This CDR3 comprises 13 residues. The chain's CDR3 is CASSGDFQETQYF. The CDR3 nucleotides are TGCGCCAGCAGCGGGGACTTCCAAGAGACCCAGTACTTC.

The chain recombines TRBV9 with TRBJ2-1, with D perhaps TRBD2 (6 bases). CDR1 is SGDLS and CDR2 is YYNGEE in the germline V gene. This CDR3 is 16 amino acids long. The V and J ends lost 0 bases and 8 bases respectively, with 18 bases between them. CDR3 sequence (DNA): TGTGCCAGCAGCGTAGGGTTTGGGACTTCCGTTGATGAGCAGTTCTTC. This translates into CASSVGFGTSVDEQFF.

This clonotype ranks as medium-sized. CDR3 protein: CASRIGTGGSGYTF. The CDR3 DNA sequence: TGTGCCAGCAGGATAGGGACAGGGGGTAGTGGCTACACCTTC. This chain links TRBV5-6 with TRBJ1-2; 11 bases match TRBD1. The CDR3 covers 14 residues. In germline, CDR1 is SGHDT, CDR2 YYEEEE. V shed 5 bases, J shed 7 bases, and the junction held 7 bases outside the gene matches. Full variable domain (missing parts from reference TRBV5-6 and TRBJ1-2): DAGVTQSPTHLIKTRGQQVTLRCSPKSGHDTVSWYQQALGQGPQFIFQYYEEEERQRGNFPDRFSGHQFPNYSSELNVNALLLGDSALYLCASRIGTGGSGYTFGSGTRLTVV.